The 29 T cell receptor beta chains below come from one sample, sequenced in a study of radiotherapy plus CTLA-4 blockade in lung cancer. Assay used: immunoSEQ multiplex PCR; TCRdb lists only in-frame clones, some missing. Altogether 65,000 to 100,000 clones are present, roughly 80% being singletons, with the ten largest covering just over 0.8%. This material consisted of peripheral blood, taken from a patient treated with radiotherapy plus ipilimumab. The source of these receptors is a human donor with non-small cell lung cancer who had stable disease on radiotherapy plus ipilimumab.

Concerning this clone: Its ends do not fully match the called genes, so a read error is possible. This chain links TRBV6-1 with TRBJ1-4; D is unresolved. Germline V gives CDR1 MNHNS, CDR2 SASEGT. The CDR3 totals 12 residues. For the CDR3, the DNA is TGTGCCAGCAGTCAAGCCGGGGAAAAACTGTTTTTT. Translation gives CASSQAGEKLFF.

This chain links TRBV29-1 with TRBJ2-2; D may be TRBD2 (7 bases). CDR1 and CDR2 (germline): SQVTM, ANQGSEA. The CDR3 sequence is 15 residues long. Trimming removed 7 bases from V and 4 bases from J, with 19 bases in between. CDR3: CSALFGGAGTGELFF. The DNA of the CDR3 is TGCAGCGCCTTGTTTGGGGGGGCAGGCACCGGGGAGCTGTTTTTT.

The rearrangement uses TRBV30 and TRBJ2-1; maybe TRBD2 (5 bases). The CDR3 consists of 12 residues. The germline V gene encodes CDR1 GTSNPN and CDR2 SVGIG (reference sequence). The V end lost 4 bases, the J end lost 9 bases, and 13 bases lay between the germline ends. The CDR3 bases are TGTGCCTGGACCTTTGCTCGGGGTGAGCAGTTCTTC. Translating gives CAWTFARGEQFF.

This chain uses TRBV6-1 with TRBJ2-5; D is unclear. This CDR3 spans 14 amino acids. The germline V gene has CDR1 MNHNS and CDR2 SASEGT. V lost 1 base, J lost 0 bases, and 6 bases lay in between. DNA of the CDR3: TGTGCCAGCAGTGAAGGGCGGAACCAAGAGACCCAGTACTTC. Translated: CASSEGRNQETQYF.

This clone has more than one count but fewer than ten. This chain joins TRBV27 and TRBJ1-3, with TRBD1 identical over 12 bases. The CDR3 extends over 18 amino acids. The junction had 13 bases not matched to a gene; V was cut back by 2 bases and J by 8 bases. The germline CDR1 and CDR2 sequences are MNHEY and SMNVEV (reference sequence). CDR3 sequence: CASSLGYPGQGAKYTIYF. The CDR3 region has the DNA TGTGCCAGCAGTTTAGGATATCCGGGACAGGGGGCGAAGTACACCATATATTTT.

The chain combines TRBV11-2 with TRBJ2-7, with 7 bases matching TRBD2. The CDR3 consists of 15 residues. CDR1 is SGHAT and CDR2 is FQNNGV in the germline V gene. The V and J ends lost 6 bases and 6 bases, in that order; junction bases with no gene match: 14. The CDR3 DNA sequence: TGTGCCAGCAGAAAGGCCGGGCTAGCGGCGATCGAGCAGTACTTC. Translating gives CASRKAGLAAIEQYF.

A word on this clone: In the same sample, other DNA sequences code for this CDR3. The chain is built from TRBV4-1 and TRBJ2-7; D may be TRBD2 (6 bases). The CDR3 is made up of 15 amino acids. The ends were cut back, 3 bases at V and 3 bases at J, with 15 bases in the middle. The germline V gene encodes CDR1 MGHRA and CDR2 YSYEKL. CDR3 sequence: CASSQRDSFYYEQYF. The CDR3 coding sequence is TGCGCCAGCAGCCAGCGGGACTCGTTTTACTACGAGCAGTACTTC.

This chain joins TRBV13 and TRBJ2-7, with 7 bases that match TRBD2. The CDR3 runs to 12 residues. Germline CDR1 is PRHDT and CDR2 is FYEKMQ (reference sequence). Trimming at V came to 5 bases and at J to 6 bases, leaving 4 bases not matched to a gene. CDR3 protein: CASSIAGVEQYF. The CDR3, as DNA: TGTGCCAGCAGCATCGCGGGGGTCGAGCAGTACTTC. Looking up the rest from reference TRBV13 and TRBJ2-7 gives the full variable domain: AAGVIQSPRHLIKEKRETATLKCYPIPRHDTVYWYQQGPGQDPQFLISFYEKMQSDKGSIPDRFSAQQFSDYHSELNMSSLELGDSALYFCASSIAGVEQYFGPGTRLTVT.

This chain connects TRBV2 to TRBJ1-1; no clear D gene. Germline loops: CDR1 SNHLY, CDR2 FYNNEI. Trimming left V 2 bases short and J 1 base short, with 5 bases between. This CDR3 region has 13 residues. The CDR3 sequence: CASSERGNTEAFF. The CDR3 nucleotides are TGTGCCAGCAGTGAACGAGGGAACACTGAAGCTTTCTTT.

This chain uses TRBV11-2 with TRBJ2-1; D uncertain. The V end lost 5 bases, the J end lost 0 bases, and 20 bases lay between the germline ends. Germline CDR1 is SGHAT and CDR2 is FQNNGV. This CDR3 spans 18 amino acids. CDR3 loop: CASSPPTPQRSSYNEQFF. The CDR3 nucleotides read TGTGCCAGCAGCCCCCCGACGCCCCAGCGCTCCTCCTACAATGAGCAGTTCTTC.

The rearrangement uses TRBV10-1 and TRBJ2-7, with 12 bases lining up with TRBD2. There are 15 residues in the CDR3. Unmatched junction bases numbered 4, after V lost 4 bases and J lost 3 bases. From germline, CDR1 is WNHNN and CDR2 SYGVQD (reference sequence). CDR3 in DNA: TGCGCCAGCAGTGGGGAACTAGCGGGGGGCTACGAGCAGTACTTC. Residues: CASSGELAGGYEQYF.

The J gene is TRBJ2-5, the V gene TRBV11-3, with TRBD2 matching over 13 bases. The CDR3 runs to 17 residues. V shed 5 bases and J 4 bases; nucleotides not matched to a gene: 10. CDR1 is SGHNT, CDR2 YENEEA, per germline. The CDR3 loop reads CASSAGLAGRIGETQYF. The CDR3 coding sequence is TGTGCCAGCAGCGCGGGACTAGCGGGACGGATAGGAGAGACCCAGTACTTC.

The chain carries TRBV28 and TRBJ2-7; 8 bases match TRBD2. The germline V gene has CDR1 MDHEN and CDR2 SYDVKM. This CDR3 region has 12 residues. Trimming removed 6 bases from V and 6 bases from J; junction bases left unmatched: 4. CDR3 protein: CASSAGGSEQYF. As DNA, the CDR3 is TGTGCCAGCAGCGCGGGGGGTAGCGAGCAGTACTTC.

The rearrangement joins TRBV7-3 to TRBJ2-1; 7 bases map to TRBD2. The CDR3 runs to 15 residues. Germline loops: CDR1 SGHTA, CDR2 FQGTGA. Trimming took 4 bases from V and 6 from J; bases not matched to a gene: 9. CDR3 residues: CASSSGGTRRNEQFF. For the CDR3, the DNA is TGTGCCAGCAGCTCGGGGGGTACCAGACGCAATGAGCAGTTCTTC.

The sample holds a few counts of this clone. V gene TRBV28 combines with J gene TRBJ1-5; tentatively, D is TRBD1 (5 bases). The CDR3 loop spans 14 amino acids. The germline gives CDR1 MDHEN, CDR2 SYDVKM. V was trimmed by 7 bases and J by 1 base, leaving 11 bases between them. This CDR3 reads CASTPGGSNQPQHF. DNA for the CDR3: TGTGCCAGCACCCCGGGGGGGAGCAATCAGCCCCAGCATTTT.

The J gene is TRBJ2-7, the V gene TRBV5-6; D call uncertain. V lost 4 bases and J lost 4, with 9 bases in between. Per germline, CDR1 SGHDT and CDR2 YYEEEE. The CDR3 length is 12 residues. CDR3 sequence: CASSLNQYEQYF. For the CDR3, the DNA is TGTGCCAGCAGCCTGAACCAGTACGAGCAGTACTTC. Based on the CDR3 plus reference TRBV5-6 and TRBJ2-7, the full variable domain is DAGVTQSPTHLIKTRGQQVTLRCSPKSGHDTVSWYQQALGQGPQFIFQYYEEEERQRGNFPDRFSGHQFPNYSSELNVNALLLGDSALYLCASSLNQYEQYFGPGTRLTVT.

The V and J genes are TRBV18 and TRBJ1-5; D unresolved. The germline CDR1 and CDR2 sequences are KGHSH and LQKENI. CDR3 length: 13 residues. Deletions cut 2 bases from V and 6 bases from J, with 8 bases between. The CDR3 DNA reads TGTGCCAGCTCACCAGGCAGGACTCAGCCCCAGCATTTT. Translation: CASSPGRTQPQHF.

This chain connects TRBV7-2 to TRBJ2-1; D may be TRBD1 (7 bases). V was trimmed by 5 bases and J by 7 bases, leaving 21 bases between them. Per the germline V gene, CDR1 is SGHTA and CDR2 is FQGNSA. The CDR3 spans 16 residues. CDR3 in amino acids: CASSAHRGVAVNEQFF. As DNA, the CDR3 is TGTGCCAGCAGCGCGCACAGGGGAGTAGCGGTTAATGAGCAGTTCTTC.

The chain links TRBV29-1 to TRBJ2-3; D not certain. The germline V gene has CDR1 SQVTM and CDR2 ANQGSEA. The CDR3 totals 12 residues. The V end was cut by 4 bases, the J end by 4 bases, with 9 bases between. The CDR3: CSVGPRADTQYF. CDR3 DNA sequence: TGCAGCGTTGGCCCCCGCGCAGATACGCAGTATTTT.

This chain links TRBV28 with TRBJ2-7; D gene uncertain. CDR1 MDHEN and CDR2 SYDVKM come from the germline V gene. This CDR3 is built from 11 residues. The V gene lost 11 bases and the J gene lost 2 bases, with 10 bases spanning the gap. CDR3 nucleotide sequence: TGTGCCTGTGAGGCAGCCTACGAGCAGTACTTC. It yields the protein CACEAAYEQYF.

This chain connects TRBV18 to TRBJ2-5; tentative D call: TRBD1 (5 bases). CDR1 is KGHSH, CDR2 LQKENI, per germline. Trimming took 2 bases from V and 2 from J, leaving 6 bases between them. This CDR3 spans 13 amino acids. The CDR3 sequence: CASSPDRQETQYF. CDR3 nucleotide sequence: TGTGCCAGCTCACCAGACAGACAAGAGACCCAGTACTTC. Supplemented by reference TRBV18 and TRBJ2-5, the full variable domain reads NAGVMQNPRHLVRRRGQEARLRCSPMKGHSHVYWYRQLPEEGLKFMVYLQKENIIDESGMPKERFSAEFPKEGPSILRIQQVVRGDSAAYFCASSPDRQETQYFGPGTRLLVL.

The rearrangement joins TRBV6-6 to TRBJ2-4; D perhaps matches TRBD2 (6 bases). CDR1 MNHNY and CDR2 SVGAGI come from the germline V gene (reference sequence). The V and J ends lost 7 bases and 0 bases respectively, with 16 bases between them. This CDR3 region has 16 residues. The DNA for the CDR3 is TGTGCCAGCACCCCTGAAGCGGGCGTAGCCAAAAACATTCAGTACTTC. Translating gives CASTPEAGVAKNIQYF.

This chain links TRBV7-9 with TRBJ2-2, with TRBD1 matching 10 bases. Unmatched junction bases numbered 12, after V lost 5 bases and J lost 9 bases. The CDR3 spans 16 residues. Germline CDR1 is SEHNR and CDR2 is FQNEAQ (reference sequence). The CDR3 sequence is CASSPAGTGAGRELFF. The CDR3 DNA reads TGTGCCAGCAGCCCCGCCGGGACAGGGGCCGGCCGGGAGCTGTTTTTT.

The chain employs TRBV27 and TRBJ1-6; possibly TRBD1 for D (5 bases). In germline, CDR1 is MNHEY, CDR2 SMNVEV (reference sequence). V was trimmed by 4 bases and J by 4 bases, leaving 11 bases between them. CDR3 size: 15 residues. The CDR3 region has the DNA TGTGCCAGCAGTTCCCAGGGCCAATATAATTCACCCCTCCACTTT. Protein: CASSSQGQYNSPLHF.

The genes are TRBV28 and TRBJ2-2; 8 nucleotides agree with TRBD2. J was trimmed by 0 bases and V by 2 bases; bases with no gene match: 17. From germline, CDR1 is MDHEN and CDR2 SYDVKM. This CDR3 is 21 amino acids long. The CDR3 DNA reads TGTGCCAGCAGTTTAGGACTAGCCAAAAATCCCCCACTCGCGAACACCGGGGAGCTGTTTTTT. It codes for CASSLGLAKNPPLANTGELFF.

The chain has TRBV28 and TRBJ1-6; D possibly corresponds to TRBD1 (6 bases). Germline V gene lookup returns CDR1 MDHEN and CDR2 SYDVKM. The CDR3 consists of 15 residues. V lost 4 bases and J lost 4, with 11 bases in between. CDR3 residues: CASSYGQYYNSPLHF. In nucleotides, the CDR3 is TGTGCCAGCAGTTACGGACAGTATTATAATTCACCCCTCCACTTT. Looking up the rest from reference TRBV28 and TRBJ1-6 gives the full variable domain: DVKVTQSSRYLVKRTGEKVFLECVQDMDHENMFWYRQDPGLGLRLIYFSYDVKMKEKGDIPEGYSVSREKKERFSLILESASTNQTSMYLCASSYGQYYNSPLHFGNGTRLTVT.

The V call is TRBV5-1, the J call TRBJ2-3; D call uncertain. The CDR3 consists of 15 residues. Germline loops: CDR1 SGHRS, CDR2 YFSETQ. The ends were cut back, 0 bases at V and 1 base at J, with 9 bases in the middle. CDR3 sequence (DNA): TGCGCCAGCAGCTTGGCCGGACGTGGCACAGATACGCAGTATTTT. Protein: CASSLAGRGTDTQYF.

V and J are TRBV28 and TRBJ2-2; the match to TRBD2 covers 12 bases. With V trimmed by 2 bases and J by 1 base, 5 bases remained unmatched. From germline, CDR1 is MDHEN and CDR2 SYDVKM. This CDR3 region has 18 residues. The CDR3 protein is CASSLVLAGGVNTGELFF. CDR3 DNA sequence: TGTGCCAGCAGTTTAGTACTAGCGGGAGGAGTGAACACCGGGGAGCTGTTTTTT.

The chain is built from TRBV6-5 and TRBJ2-7, with unresolved D. This CDR3 is built from 11 residues. CDR1 is MNHEY and CDR2 is SVGAGI in the germline V gene. Trimming cost V 7 bases and J 7 bases, with 11 bases left between them. This CDR3 is CASKIGWEQYF. Here the CDR3 DNA reads TGTGCCAGCAAGATAGGGTGGGAGCAGTACTTC.